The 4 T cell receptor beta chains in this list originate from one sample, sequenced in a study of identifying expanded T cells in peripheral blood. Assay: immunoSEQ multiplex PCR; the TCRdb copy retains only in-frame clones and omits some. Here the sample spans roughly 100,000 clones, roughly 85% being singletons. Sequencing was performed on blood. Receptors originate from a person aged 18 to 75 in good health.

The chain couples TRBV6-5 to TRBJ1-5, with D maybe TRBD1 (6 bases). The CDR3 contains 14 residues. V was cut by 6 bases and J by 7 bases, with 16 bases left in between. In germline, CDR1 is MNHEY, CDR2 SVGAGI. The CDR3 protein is CASRPTYRDQPQHF. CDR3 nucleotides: TGTGCCAGCAGGCCCACCTACAGGGACCAGCCCCAGCATTTT.

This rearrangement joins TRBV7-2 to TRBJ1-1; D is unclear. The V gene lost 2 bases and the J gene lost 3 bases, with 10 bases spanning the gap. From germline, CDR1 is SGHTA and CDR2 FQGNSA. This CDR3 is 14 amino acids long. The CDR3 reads CASSLRPSDTEAFF. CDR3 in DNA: TGTGCCAGCAGCTTAAGGCCCTCGGACACTGAAGCTTTCTTT.

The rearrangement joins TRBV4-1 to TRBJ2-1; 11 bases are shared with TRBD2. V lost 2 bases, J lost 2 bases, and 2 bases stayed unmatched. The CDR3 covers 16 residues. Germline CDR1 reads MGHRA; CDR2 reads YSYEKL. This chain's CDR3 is CASSQLTSGAYNEQFF. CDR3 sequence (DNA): TGCGCCAGCAGCCAATTGACTAGCGGGGCCTACAATGAGCAGTTCTTC.

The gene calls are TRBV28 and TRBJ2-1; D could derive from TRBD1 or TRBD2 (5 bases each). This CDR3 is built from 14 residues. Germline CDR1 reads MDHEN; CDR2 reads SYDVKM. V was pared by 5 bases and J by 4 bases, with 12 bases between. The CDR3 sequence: CASSRDGRYNEQFF. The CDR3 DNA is TGTGCCAGCAGTCGGGACGGCAGATACAATGAGCAGTTCTTC. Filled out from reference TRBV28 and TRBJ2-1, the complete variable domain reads DVKVTQSSRYLVKRTGEKVFLECVQDMDHENMFWYRQDPGLGLRLIYFSYDVKMKEKGDIPEGYSVSREKKERFSLILESASTNQTSMYLCASSRDGRYNEQFFGPGTRLTVL.